The TCR beta chain under discussion was sequenced for a study of OX40 agonist ivuxolimab in advanced cancers. Study context: Participants could have had prior anti-PD-1, anti-PD-L1 or anti-CTLA-4 therapy, and less than 45% had some.

Study observations and caveats: The CD4+ and CD8+ T cells in the blood had expanded clonally by week 6 at 0.1 to 3.0 mg/kg. Some nonresponders additionally presented with little normalized T-cell clonal expansion.

TCRdb keeps only in-frame clones here, not all; method: immunoSEQ multiplex PCR. The data contain about 58,000 clones, 86% of them singletons. V was pared by 10 bases and J by 5 bases, with 11 bases of the junction left unmatched. CDR3 length equals 15 residues. CDR1 MNHEY and CDR2 SVGAGI come from the germline V gene. As regards this clone: As yet, its antigen is unknown.

V usage is TRBV6-5 and J usage is TRBJ2-2; 9 nucleotides match TRBD1. The receptor was derived from an adult with an advanced solid tumor such as melanoma, head and neck, liver or kidney cancer. This specimen was CD4+ or CD8+ T cells sorted from blood, taken in a trial of the OX40 agonist ivuxolimab. Here the CDR3 reads CATHRGTGTTGELFF. DNA of the CDR3: TGTGCCACTCACCGCGGGACAGGGACTACCGGGGAGCTGTTTTTT.